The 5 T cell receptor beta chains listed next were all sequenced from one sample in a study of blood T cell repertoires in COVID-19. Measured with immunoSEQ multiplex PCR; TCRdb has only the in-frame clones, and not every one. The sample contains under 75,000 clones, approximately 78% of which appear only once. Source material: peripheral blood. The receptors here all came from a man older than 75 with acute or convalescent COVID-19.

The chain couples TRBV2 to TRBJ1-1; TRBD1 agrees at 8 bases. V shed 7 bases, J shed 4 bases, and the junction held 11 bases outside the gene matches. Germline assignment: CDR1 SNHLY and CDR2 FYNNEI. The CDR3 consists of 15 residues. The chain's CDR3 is CASTGLTGGGTEAFF. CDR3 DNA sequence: TGTGCCAGCACCGGATTAACAGGGGGAGGCACTGAAGCTTTCTTT.

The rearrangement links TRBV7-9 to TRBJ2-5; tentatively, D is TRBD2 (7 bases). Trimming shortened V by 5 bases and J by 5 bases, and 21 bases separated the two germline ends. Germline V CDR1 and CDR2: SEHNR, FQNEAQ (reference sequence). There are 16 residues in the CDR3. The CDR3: CASSQIRGGPTETQYF. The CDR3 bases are TGTGCCAGCAGCCAAATACGCGGGGGCCCCACGGAGACCCAGTACTTC.

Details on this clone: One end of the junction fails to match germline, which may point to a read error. The CDR3: CATSRDQGEQNF. CDR3 DNA: TGTGCCACCAGCAGAGATCAAGGAGAGCAGAACTTC. The chain employs TRBV15 and TRBJ2-5; unclear D gene. The CDR3 is 12 residues long. CDR1 and CDR2 from the germline V gene are LNHNV and YYDKDF (reference sequence).

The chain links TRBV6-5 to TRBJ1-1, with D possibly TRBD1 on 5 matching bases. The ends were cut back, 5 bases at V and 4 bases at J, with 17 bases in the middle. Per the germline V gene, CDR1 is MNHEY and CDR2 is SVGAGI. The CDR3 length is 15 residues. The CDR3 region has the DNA TGTGCCAGCAGTCCCGGCGCGGGGCGGGGCACTGAAGCTTTCTTT. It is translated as CASSPGAGRGTEAFF.

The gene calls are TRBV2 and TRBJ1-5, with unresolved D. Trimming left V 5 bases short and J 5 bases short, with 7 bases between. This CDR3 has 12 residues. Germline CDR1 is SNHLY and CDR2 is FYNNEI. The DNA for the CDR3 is TGTGCCAGCAGTACCCCGGATCAGCCCCAGCATTTT. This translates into CASSTPDQPQHF.